This T cell receptor beta chain emerged from a study of molecular identifiers for immune sequencing clone quantification (dated by TCRdb to 2016 to 2019). Some background on the complete study: For a replicate experiment, RNA from approximately 20,000 or 98,000 naive CD8 T cells was divided into five aliquots, and four of the five aliquots were sequenced. This methods study used CD8 T cells to benchmark TCR RNA copy counting and molecular-identifier clustering-based TCR repertoire sequencing (MIDCIRS). Points the paper makes about the study in general: In CMV-specific effector cells, clones with more than 20 RNA copies accounted for over 97% of molecules, whereas in naive cells such clones accounted for under 1%. Even against a background of about a million naive CD8 T cells, spiked-in Jurkat TCR RNA amounting to a single cell's worth was reported to be detectable. Modeling estimated 3 to 3.5 recovered TCR RNA copies per cell, compared with around 9.7 by digital PCR, which implies about 30% capture efficiency. The naive libraries included spiked-in Jurkat TCR RNA (about 9 copies' worth), and this Jurkat TCR RNA is not part of the donor repertoire. Highly expanded clone sizes could be underestimated if identical TCR molecules share a barcode. When barcode sub-clustering was not used, chimeric consensus sequences inflated TCR diversity, with chimeras reaching as high as 47%.

Naive CD8 T cell libraries were made from around 18,000 to 910,000 sorted cells using 10%, 30% or 50% of purified RNA. On a BD FACSAria II, naive CD8 T cells were FACS-sorted as CD8+CD4-CCR7+CD45RA+ and collected into RLT Plus buffer. Nine to eleven TCR copies' worth of Jurkat RNA were spiked into roughly 19,000-1,000,000 naive CD8 T cell samples to test detection sensitivity. Enrichment of CD8 T cells was performed with RosetteSep CD8+ T Cell Enrichment Cocktail and Ficoll-Paque, after which ACK red cell lysis was carried out. The library was prepared using PCR. The data were produced on an Illumina HiSeq 4000. Bulk TCR libraries were prepared as previously described, using TCR primers listed in Table S5. Purification of total RNA was performed with the Qiagen AllPrep DNA/RNA kit. Before analysis, reads from multiple sequencing runs of the same library were pooled. In the authors' own workflow: Reads were retained only if their TCR constant sequence matched exactly, and those retained reads were trimmed to 150 nt and grouped according to their 12-nt molecular barcodes. Reads within each barcode group were sub-clustered using a 15% Levenshtein threshold, and quality-weighted consensus sequences were constructed for each RNA molecule. Non-functional sequences were excluded, and lower-count sequences lying one edit away from another sequence were also excluded. On the basis of fitting two negative binomial distributions, barcode sub-clusters with fewer than 20% of the maximum read count were discarded. The raw public reads went through TCRdb reprocessing: fastp at Q25, MiXCR clone calling, in-frame beta chains kept. Merged by CDR3 protein, the rows form single entries marked with the most common genes and DNA. The V and J calls come from TCRdb's annotation, not from the publication. The sample yields tens of thousands of distinct CDR3 sequences; 21% were counted once. The top ten constitute approximately 0.99% of the sample.

CDR1 SGDLS and CDR2 YYNGEE are derived from the germline V gene. Spanning cysteine to phenylalanine, the CDR3 consists of 13 amino acids. The CDR3 DNA has 39 bases and is translated from base 1. This clonotype was recorded only once. Its recognized antigen is unknown. This may be a read error: a much more frequent sequence differs by one nucleotide. Sequencing input: naive CD8+ T cells from blood, with Jurkat cell RNA spiked in. According to the study, the label for this sample's cell subset or site signals: FACS-sorted CD8+CD4-CCR7+CD45RA+ naive T cells. The sequence was obtained from a human donor in good health. Some libraries in this study had Jurkat cell RNA spiked in. The chain is made from TRBV9 and TRBJ2-2; TRBD2 is perhaps the D gene, given 6 matching bases. The CDR3 protein is CASSPLNTGGLFF. The sequenced DNA is TGTGCCAGCAGCCCCCTGAACACCGGGGGGCTGTTTTTT.